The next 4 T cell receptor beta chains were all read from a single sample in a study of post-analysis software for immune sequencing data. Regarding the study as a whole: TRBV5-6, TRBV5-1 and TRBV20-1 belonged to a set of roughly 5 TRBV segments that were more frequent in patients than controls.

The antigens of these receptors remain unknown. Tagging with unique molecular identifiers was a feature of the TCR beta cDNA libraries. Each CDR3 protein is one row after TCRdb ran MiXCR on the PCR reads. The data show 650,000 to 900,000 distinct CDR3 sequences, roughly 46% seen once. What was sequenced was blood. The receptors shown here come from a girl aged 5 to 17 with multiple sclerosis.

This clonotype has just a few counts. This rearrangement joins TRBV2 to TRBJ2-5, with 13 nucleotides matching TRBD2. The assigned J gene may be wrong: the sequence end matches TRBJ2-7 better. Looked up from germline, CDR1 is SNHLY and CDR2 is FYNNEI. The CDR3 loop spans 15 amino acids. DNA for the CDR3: TGTGCCAGCAGGACGGGACTAGCGGGATACGGCGAGCAGTACTTC. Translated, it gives CASRTGLAGYGEQYF.

Here the CDR3 DNA reads TGTGCCAGCAGCAACACGGGACTAGCGGGCCCAGCTACCTACGAGCAGTACTTC. It specifies CASSNTGLAGPATYEQYF. The rearrangement links TRBV13 to TRBJ2-5; 12 bases align to TRBD2. The J call is uncertain, as TRBJ2-7 better fits the DNA end. The CDR3 is 18 amino acids. CDR1 and CDR2 from the germline V gene are PRHDT and FYEKMQ (reference sequence).

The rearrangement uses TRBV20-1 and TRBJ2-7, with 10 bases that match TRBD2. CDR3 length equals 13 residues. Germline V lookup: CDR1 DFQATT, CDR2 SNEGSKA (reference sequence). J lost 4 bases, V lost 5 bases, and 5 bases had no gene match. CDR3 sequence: CSASSGSLYEQYF. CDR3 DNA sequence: TGCAGTGCTTCTAGCGGGAGTTTGTACGAGCAGTACTTC.

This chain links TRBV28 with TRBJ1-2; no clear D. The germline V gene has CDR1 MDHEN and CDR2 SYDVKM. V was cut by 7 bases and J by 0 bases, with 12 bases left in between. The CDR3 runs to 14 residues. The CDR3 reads CASKDLPTNYGYTF. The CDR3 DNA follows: TGTGCCAGCAAAGACCTCCCAACTAACTATGGCTACACCTTC.